Reported below is one T cell receptor (beta chain). The antigen is undetermined. The J segment lost 7 bases and the V segment lost 0 bases, leaving 18 bases of the junction unmatched. This CDR3 contains 19 residues. Germline-derived CDR1 and CDR2 are MGHRA and YSYEKL. This record belongs to a study of cytomegalovirus exposure and HLA in healthy donors. Study-level information: The Caucasian-associated ancestry cluster held roughly 81% of over 350 genotyped donors.

This PCR relied on a set of 60 Vbeta primers and 13 Jbeta primers. Using immunoSEQ multiplex PCR, the repertoire was profiled, and TCRdb retains in-frame clones only, with some absent. The data contain 75,000 to 95,000 clones, roughly 69% of them singletons. Study-level findings and limits: Presence/absence analyses rested on an assumption that sequencing depth was roughly uniform across donors. Within an earlier analysis, most TCR beta V segments proved productive either about 87% or about 30% of the time. The authors later found TCR association rates varying by HLA locus, with DRB1 most and HLA-C fewest.

This receptor was taken from a man in his fifties or sixties in good health and CMV-seronegative. The rearrangement links TRBV4-1 to TRBJ2-3; TRBD2 aligns across 8 bases. The sample comprised PBMCs. The DNA of the CDR3 is TGCGCCAGCAGCCAAGATGGGAATATAGGAGCGGGAGTCCTAAATACGCAGTATTTT. Translated: CASSQDGNIGAGVLNTQYF.